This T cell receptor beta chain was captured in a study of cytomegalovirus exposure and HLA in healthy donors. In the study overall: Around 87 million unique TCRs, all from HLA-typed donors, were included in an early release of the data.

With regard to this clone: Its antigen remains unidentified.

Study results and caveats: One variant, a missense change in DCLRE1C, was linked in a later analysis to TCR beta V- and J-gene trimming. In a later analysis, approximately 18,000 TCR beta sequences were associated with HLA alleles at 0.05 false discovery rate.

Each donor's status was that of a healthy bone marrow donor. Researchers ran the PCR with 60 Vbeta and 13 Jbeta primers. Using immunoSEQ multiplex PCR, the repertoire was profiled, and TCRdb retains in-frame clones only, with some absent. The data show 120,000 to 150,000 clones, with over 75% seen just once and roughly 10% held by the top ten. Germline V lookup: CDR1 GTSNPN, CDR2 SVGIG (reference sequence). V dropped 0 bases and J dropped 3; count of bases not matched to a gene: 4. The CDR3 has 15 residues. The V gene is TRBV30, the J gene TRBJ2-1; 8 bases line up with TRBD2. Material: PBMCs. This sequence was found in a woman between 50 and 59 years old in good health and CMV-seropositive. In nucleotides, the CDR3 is TGTGCCTGGAGTGTAGACGGGGGGGTCTACAATGAGCAGTTCTTC. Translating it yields CAWSVDGGVYNEQFF.